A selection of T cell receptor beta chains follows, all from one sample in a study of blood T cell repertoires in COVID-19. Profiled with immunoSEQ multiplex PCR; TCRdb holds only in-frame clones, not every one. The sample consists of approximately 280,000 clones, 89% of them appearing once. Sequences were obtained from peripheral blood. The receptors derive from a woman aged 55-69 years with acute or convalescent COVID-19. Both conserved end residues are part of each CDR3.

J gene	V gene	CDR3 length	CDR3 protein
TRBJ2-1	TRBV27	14	CASKVRVMMYEQFF
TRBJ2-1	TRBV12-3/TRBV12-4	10	CASSLNEQFF
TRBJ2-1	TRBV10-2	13	CASGTGSNNEQFF
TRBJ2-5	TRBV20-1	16	CSASSLGRAYQETQYF
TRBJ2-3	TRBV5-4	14	CASSLVAGVDTQYF
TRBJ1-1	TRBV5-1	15	CASSLADRANTEAFF
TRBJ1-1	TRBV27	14	CASSFGRQNTEAFF
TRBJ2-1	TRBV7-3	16	CASRSNPGQGNNEQFF
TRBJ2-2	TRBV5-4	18	CASSLGPSGRAGTGELFF
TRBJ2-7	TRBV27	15	CASSSLGTYTYEQYF
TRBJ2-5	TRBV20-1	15	CSASLRKIIQETQYF
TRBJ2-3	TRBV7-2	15	CASSQRTGSPDTQYF
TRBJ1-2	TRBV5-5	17	CASSFMAQGAYFYGYTF
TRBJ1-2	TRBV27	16	CASFFGQGVGGDGYTF
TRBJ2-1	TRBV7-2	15	CASSFLRLGNNEQFF
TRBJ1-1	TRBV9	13	CASRATGGTEAFF
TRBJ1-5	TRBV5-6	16	CASSSRGAYSNQPQHF
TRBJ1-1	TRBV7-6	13	CASSLERGTEAFF
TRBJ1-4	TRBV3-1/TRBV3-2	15	CASSQDGTGNEKLFF
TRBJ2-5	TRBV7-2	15	CASSLESRSQETQYF